This T cell receptor beta chain was documented in a study of shared clonotypes between healthy human individuals. Overall study results and limits: Lower generation probabilities were found for non-shared clonotypes than for those shared by all four donors. When naive CD4 clonotypes were compared across several donors, about 4.8% were shared.

The CDR3 is 14 amino acids. With 3 bases removed from V and 1 base from J, the gap between germline ends came to 11 bases. Germline V lookup: CDR1 SGHRS, CDR2 YFSETQ. As for this clone: The antigen is unknown. Other DNA sequences in this sample translate to the same CDR3.

About 30,000 T cell genomes, or approximately 0.2 ug DNA, went into the sorted-subset replicate PCRs. Data came from immunoSEQ multiplex PCR; TCRdb stores just in-frame clones and leaves some out. The repertoire holds about 2.3 million clones, 92% seen once, with approximately 0.39% in the top ten. Healthy HIV-negative adults with no recent acute infections or vaccinations were recruited as donors. This TCR derives from a man younger than 30 in good health. Some clones in this sample may be carry-over from other donors' samples. The sequenced sample was naive CD4+ T cells from PBMCs. Subset described: CD45RA+ positively selected. The V call is TRBV5-1, the J call TRBJ2-7, with a tentative D call TRBD2 (5 bases). The CDR3 DNA sequence: TGCGCCAGCAGCTCGGACTCGGGGTCCTACGAGCAGTACTTC. Its translation: CASSSDSGSYEQYF.